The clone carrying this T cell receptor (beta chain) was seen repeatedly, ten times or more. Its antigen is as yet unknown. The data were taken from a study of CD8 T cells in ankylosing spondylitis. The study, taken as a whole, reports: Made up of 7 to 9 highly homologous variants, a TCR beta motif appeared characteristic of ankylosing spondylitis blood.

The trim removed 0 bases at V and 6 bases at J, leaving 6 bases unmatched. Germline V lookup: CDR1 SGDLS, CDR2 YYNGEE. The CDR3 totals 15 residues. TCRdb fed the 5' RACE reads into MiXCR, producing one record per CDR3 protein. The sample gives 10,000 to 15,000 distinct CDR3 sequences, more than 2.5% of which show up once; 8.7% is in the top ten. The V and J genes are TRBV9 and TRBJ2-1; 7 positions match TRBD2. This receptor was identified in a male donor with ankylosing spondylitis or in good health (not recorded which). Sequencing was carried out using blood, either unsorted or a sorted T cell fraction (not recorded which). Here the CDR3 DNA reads TGTGCCAGCAGCGTAGGTGAGACTAGCCGCAATGAGCAGTTCTTC. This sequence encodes CASSVGETSRNEQFF.